This T cell receptor beta chain was identified in a study of blood T cell repertoires in COVID-19. The CDR3 extends over 14 amino acids. V lost 11 bases and J lost 13; bases outside the gene matches: 15. Germline CDR1 is SNHLY and CDR2 is FYNNEI. Sequenced by immunoSEQ multiplex PCR; TCRdb stores in-frame clones only, minus some. The profile covers 35,000 to 50,000 clones, with 75% to 80% appearing a single time and 8.5% to 9% taken by the ten largest. The sample taken for sequencing was peripheral blood. V and J are TRBV2 and TRBJ1-6, with 9 bases identical to TRBD1. This clonotype was sampled from a man aged 65 to 79 with active or convalescent COVID-19. CDR3 protein: CAGLPGTGTTPLHF. In nucleotides, the CDR3 is TGTGCCGGTTTACCAGGGACAGGGACAACCCCCCTCCACTTT.